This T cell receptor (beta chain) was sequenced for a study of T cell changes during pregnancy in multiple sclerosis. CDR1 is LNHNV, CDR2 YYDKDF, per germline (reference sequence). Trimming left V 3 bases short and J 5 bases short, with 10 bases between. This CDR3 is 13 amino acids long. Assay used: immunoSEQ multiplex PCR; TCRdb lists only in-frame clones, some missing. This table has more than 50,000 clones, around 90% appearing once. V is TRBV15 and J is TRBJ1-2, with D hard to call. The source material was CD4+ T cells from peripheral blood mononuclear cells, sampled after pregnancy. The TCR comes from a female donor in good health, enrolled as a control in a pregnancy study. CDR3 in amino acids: CATSSRRDYGYTF. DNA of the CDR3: TGTGCCACCAGCAGCCGGAGGGATTATGGCTACACCTTC. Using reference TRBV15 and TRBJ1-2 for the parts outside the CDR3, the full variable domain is DAMVIQNPRYQVTQFGKPVTLSCSQTLNHNVMYWYQQKSSQAPKLLFHYYDKDFNNEADTPDNFQSRRPNTSFCFLDIRSPGLGDTAMYLCATSSRRDYGYTFGSGTRLTVV.